A few counts support the clone carrying this TCR beta chain. Via MiXCR, TCRdb re-called the RT-PCR reads, giving one row per CDR3 protein. The profile covers hundreds of thousands of distinct CDR3 sequences, with over 9% appearing a single time and approximately 11% taken by the ten largest. These data originate in a study of response to subunit inactivated influenza vaccine. Trimming removed 5 bases at V and 7 bases at J, with 18 bases between. Looked up from germline, CDR1 is SNHLY and CDR2 is FYNNEI. The CDR3 consists of 14 residues. These sequences were also reported in another study, on T cells expressing NK-cell markers. That report adds: With UMIs, 5'RACE template switching was used to make TCR beta cDNA. The study drew TCR beta repertoires from sorted CD3+CD56+NKG2C+, CD3+CD56+NKG2C- and CD3+CD56-NKG2C+ T cells.

This TCR was recovered from a man in his fifties or sixties who received an inactivated influenza vaccine. The sequencing used PBMCs from blood, collected on the day of vaccination. J is TRBJ2-7 and V is TRBV2; D unclear. CDR3 DNA: TGTGCCAGCAGTCCAAGGGTGAACGAGCTTGAGCAGTACTTC. Protein sequence: CASSPRVNELEQYF.